The present TCR beta chain was sequenced within a study of cytomegalovirus exposure and HLA in healthy donors. Turning to the study itself: Early on, a data release was issued that held some 91 million unique TCRs from HLA-typed donors. Study-level findings and limits: Later analysis suggested links between common viral pathogens and several top significant clusters.

This PCR relied on a set of 60 Vbeta primers and 13 Jbeta primers. Profiling relied on immunoSEQ multiplex PCR, and the TCRdb table lists in-frame clones only, not all of them. This sample's clone table lists about 160,000 clones. As to this clone: Antigen specificity is unknown.

Trimming removed 5 bases from V and 7 bases from J, with 9 bases in between. CDR1 SNHLY and CDR2 FYNNEI come from the germline V gene. The CDR3 is 13 residues long. The clonotype originates from a woman aged 55-69 years in good health and CMV-seronegative. The sequenced sample was PBMCs. The chain joins TRBV2 to TRBJ1-6, with D hard to call. In DNA, the CDR3 is TGTGCCAGCAGTACAAACATGAATTCACCCCTCCACTTT. As protein: CASSTNMNSPLHF.